The source of this T cell receptor (beta chain) is a study of shared clonotypes between healthy human individuals. At the level of the study: Every donor yielded three CD4 naive, three CD4 memory, two CD8 naive and one CD8 memory plate. Study-wide points: Across subsets, estimated richness was generally greater for naive than for memory populations.

For this clone: Its antigen is unknown.

Trimming removed 5 bases from V and 10 bases from J, with 12 bases in between. From germline, CDR1 is MNHEY and CDR2 SVGAGI. The CDR3 length is 12 residues. At the deep level, the assay was run. Sequencing used immunoSEQ multiplex PCR; TCRdb keeps in-frame clones, though not all of them. The table shows around 350,000 clones, with more than 60% occurring only once. The sequenced sample was memory CD4+ T cells sorted from blood. Subset of the sample: CD45RA-negative fraction. This TCR came from a man aged 30 to 39 in good health. The chain links TRBV6-5 to TRBJ2-1, with D maybe TRBD1 (6 bases). CDR3: CASSLPTGEQFF. The DNA of the CDR3 is TGTGCCAGCAGTCTGCCCACAGGGGAGCAGTTCTTC.